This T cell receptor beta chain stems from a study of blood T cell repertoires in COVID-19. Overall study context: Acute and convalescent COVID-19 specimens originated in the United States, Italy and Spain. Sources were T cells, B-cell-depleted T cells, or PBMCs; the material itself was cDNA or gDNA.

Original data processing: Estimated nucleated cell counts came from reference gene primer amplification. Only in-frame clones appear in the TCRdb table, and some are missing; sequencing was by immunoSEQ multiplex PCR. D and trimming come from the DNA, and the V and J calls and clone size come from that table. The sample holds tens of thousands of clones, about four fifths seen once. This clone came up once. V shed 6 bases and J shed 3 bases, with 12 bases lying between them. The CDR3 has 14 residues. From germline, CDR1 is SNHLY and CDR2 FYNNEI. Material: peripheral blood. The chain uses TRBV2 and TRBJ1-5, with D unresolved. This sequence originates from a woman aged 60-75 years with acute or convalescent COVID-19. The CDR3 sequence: CASSETNNNQPQHF. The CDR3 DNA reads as TGTGCCAGCAGCGAAACCAACAACAATCAGCCCCAGCATTTT.